This TCR beta chain derives from a study of T-cell memory formation after mild COVID-19. The CDR3 is 16 amino acids. The V end was cut by 1 base, the J end by 3 bases, with 13 bases between. The germline V gene encodes CDR1 SEHNR and CDR2 FQNEAQ (reference sequence). Each CDR3 protein gets one entry after TCRdb re-called the 5' RACE reads with MiXCR. Found here are roughly 350,000 distinct CDR3 sequences, around 27% of them singletons; the top ten hold less than 15%. The chain recombines TRBV7-9 with TRBJ2-1; the D is unclear. The source material was PBMCs or a T cell subset sorted from them (not recorded which). This sequence originates from an adult woman who had mild COVID-19 (a few samples of this study predate the infection). Cell type and time point are not known. The CDR3 coding sequence is TGTGCCAGCAGCTTAGAACGGCGATCTAGCTACAATGAGCAGTTCTTC. It translates to CASSLERRSSYNEQFF. Full variable domain (rest looked up from reference TRBV7-9 and TRBJ2-1): DTGVSQNPRHKITKRGQNVTFRCDPISEHNRLYWYRQTLGQGPEFLTYFQNEAQLEKSRLLSDRFSAERPKGSFSTLEIQRTEQGDSAMYLCASSLERRSSYNEQFFGPGTRLTVL.